The 28 T cell receptor beta chains reported below all come from one sample, sequenced in a study of blood T cells in healthy people across ages. A J-beta primer mix and a sample-barcoded 5' primer were used in a second PCR of about 6 to 12 cycles. TCRdb used MiXCR to reprocess the 5' RACE reads, holding one entry per CDR3 protein. The table lists 780,000 or so distinct CDR3 sequences, about 56% of them singletons, with roughly 25% in the top ten. The specimen sequenced was blood. These TCRs come from a man aged 40-55 years in good health.

This clonotype occurred a few times. The chain carries TRBV12-3 or TRBV12-4 and TRBJ2-2; the D gene is possibly TRBD1 (6 bases). The V end was cut by 6 bases, the J end by 6 bases, with 8 bases between. The CDR3 spans 12 residues. As DNA, the CDR3 is TGTGCCAGCAGCCAGGGGCCCGGGGAGCTGTTTTTT. Translating gives CASSQGPGELFF.

Comments on this clonotype: A much larger clone lies one base from this, so it may be a read error. The genes are TRBV12-3 or TRBV12-4 and TRBJ1-2; D is possibly TRBD1 (5 bases). Trimming left V 5 bases short and J 8 bases short, with 15 bases between. CDR3 length: 13 residues. The CDR3 loop reads CASSVPGLGGYTF. DNA for the CDR3: TGTGCCAGCAGTGTACCAGGGTTGGGCGGCTACACCTTC.

This clonotype was seen repeatedly, ten times or more. Mismatch with germline at one junction end may stem from a read error. The V and J genes are TRBV10-3 and TRBJ2-1; the D gene is possibly TRBD2 (6 bases). Germline V gene lookup returns CDR1 ENHRY and CDR2 SYGVKD. This CDR3 is 12 amino acids long. This CDR3 is CTAGTTWNEQFF. The CDR3 coding sequence is TGCACGGCGGGGACCACTTGGAATGAGCAGTTCTTC.

This chain connects TRBV18 to TRBJ1-6; 8 bases fit TRBD1. This CDR3 is built from 16 residues. V lost 4 bases, J lost 8 bases, and 10 bases stayed unmatched. Per germline, CDR1 KGHSH and CDR2 LQKENI. CDR3 protein: CASSRQGAQTDSPLHF. CDR3 bases: TGTGCCAGCTCACGTCAGGGGGCGCAAACCGATTCACCCCTCCACTTT.

The rearrangement links TRBV20-1 to TRBJ2-1, with a possible D match to TRBD1 (5 bases). In germline, CDR1 is DFQATT, CDR2 SNEGSKA (reference sequence). Deletions cut 1 base from V and 4 bases from J, with 17 bases between. The CDR3 has 16 amino acids. The CDR3 region has the DNA TGCAGTGCTAGAGTCTCTGGGGCGTCCAAGTACAATGAGCAGTTCTTC. Translating it yields CSARVSGASKYNEQFF.

This clonotype turned up a few times. The chain recombines TRBV27 with TRBJ1-6; D call uncertain. The length of the CDR3 is 14 residues. V lost 5 bases and J lost 11, with 16 bases in between. Germline CDR1 reads MNHEY; CDR2 reads SMNVEV (reference sequence). DNA of the CDR3: TGTGCCAGCAGTATCCCCGACCCAGGAACACCCCTCCACTTT. This codes for CASSIPDPGTPLHF.

The sample holds a few counts of this clonotype. The CDR3 DNA sequence: TGTGCCAGCAGCCAAGCGACAGGGGGCCAAGAGACCCAGTACTTC. This encodes CASSQATGGQETQYF. The V and J genes are TRBV3-1 and TRBJ2-5; 9 bases are shared with TRBD1. The CDR3 totals 15 residues. The J segment lost 1 base and the V segment lost 1 base, leaving 1 base of the junction unmatched. Per the germline V gene, CDR1 is LGHDT and CDR2 is YNNKEL (reference sequence).

The genes are TRBV7-9 and TRBJ2-5; D remains ambiguous. The last part of the DNA fits TRBJ2-7 better; the J call may be wrong. CDR1 and CDR2 from the germline V gene are SEHNR and FQNEAQ (reference sequence). CDR3 size: 12 residues. As DNA, the CDR3 is TGTGCCAGCAGTCTGGGGTCAAACGAGCAGTACTTC. Residues: CASSLGSNEQYF.

The chain links TRBV4-3 to TRBJ2-3, with 9 bases identical to TRBD2. V trimming: 5 bases; J trimming: 1 base; junction bases outside the gene matches: 10. Germline values: CDR1 LGHNA, CDR2 YSLEER. The CDR3 contains 17 residues. CDR3 protein: CASSNRATSGGTDTQYF. The CDR3 bases are TGCGCCAGCAGCAATCGGGCGACTAGCGGCGGCACAGATACGCAGTATTTT.

This clonotype was observed a few times. The genes are TRBV4-2 and TRBJ2-3; tentatively, D is TRBD2 (5 bases). The CDR3 is 15 residues long. V lost 1 base and J 2 bases, leaving 10 bases between the germline ends. Germline V gives CDR1 LGHNA, CDR2 YNFKEQ. CDR3 loop: CASSQAAVNTDTQYF. CDR3 DNA: TGTGCCAGCAGCCAAGCAGCGGTAAACACAGATACGCAGTATTTT.

The chain carries TRBV24-1 and TRBJ2-1; D uncertain. The CDR3 has 13 amino acids. V lost 3 bases and J 11 bases, leaving 13 bases between the germline ends. Germline V gene sequence: CDR1 KGHDR, CDR2 SFDVKD. CDR3 region: CATSDTGRAQQFF. The DNA of the CDR3 is TGTGCCACCAGTGATACCGGCCGGGCCCAGCAGTTCTTC.

The rearrangement joins TRBV7-9 to TRBJ2-7; 7 positions match TRBD2. The CDR3 totals 14 residues. J was trimmed by 7 bases and V by 5 bases; bases with no gene match: 11. The V gene's germline CDR1 is SEHNR and CDR2 FQNEAQ (reference sequence). The CDR3 protein is CASSPSGLYNEQYF. The CDR3 DNA is TGTGCCAGCAGCCCTAGCGGCCTATACAATGAGCAGTACTTC. Complete variable domain (other parts from reference TRBV7-9 and TRBJ2-7): DTGVSQNPRHKITKRGQNVTFRCDPISEHNRLYWYRQTLGQGPEFLTYFQNEAQLEKSRLLSDRFSAERPKGSFSTLEIQRTEQGDSAMYLCASSPSGLYNEQYFGPGTRLTVT.

V gene TRBV29-1 combines with J gene TRBJ2-3; 8 bases line up with TRBD1. Unmatched junction bases numbered 3, after V lost 7 bases and J lost 6 bases. The CDR3 covers 11 residues. Germline V gives CDR1 SQVTM, CDR2 ANQGSEA. The DNA for the CDR3 is TGCAGCGGTTACAGGGGGGATACGCAGTATTTT. Its protein product is CSGYRGDTQYF.

On this clonotype: This could be a read error, since a much larger clone is one nucleotide away. V and J are TRBV28 and TRBJ2-3; D is unclear. Germline CDR1 is MDHEN and CDR2 is SYDVKM. The CDR3 contains 11 residues. CDR3 sequence: CTSSSPDTQYF. The CDR3 coding sequence is TGTACCAGCAGTTCACCCGATACGCAGTATTTT.

This clonotype was found a few times. The chain uses TRBV9 and TRBJ2-1, with D perhaps TRBD1 (5 bases). In germline, CDR1 is SGDLS, CDR2 YYNGEE. The V end lost 7 bases, the J end lost 9 bases, and 14 bases lay between the germline ends. The CDR3 extends over 12 amino acids. The CDR3 DNA reads as TGTGCCAGCGGGGCAGAGTACGGTGAGCAGTTCTTC. Translating gives CASGAEYGEQFF.

This chain connects TRBV15 to TRBJ2-1; TRBD2 agrees at 8 bases. The junction had 8 bases not matched to a gene; V was cut back by 3 bases and J by 4 bases. The CDR3 sequence is 16 residues long. Germline V CDR1 and CDR2: LNHNV, YYDKDF (reference sequence). CDR3 DNA sequence: TGTGCCACCAGCAGCAAAGCGGGAGCTTATTACAATGAGCAGTTCTTC. Amino acid sequence: CATSSKAGAYYNEQFF.

The gene calls are TRBV5-1 and TRBJ2-3, with unresolved D. The CDR3 loop spans 13 amino acids. V was clipped by 1 base and J by 4 bases, with 7 bases between them. Germline values: CDR1 SGHRS, CDR2 YFSETQ. CDR3 in DNA: TGCGCCAGCAGCTTGATCGCTGCAGATACGCAGTATTTT. Translated, it gives CASSLIAADTQYF.

The chain recombines TRBV7-2 with TRBJ1-5, with TRBD1 as a possible D gene (6 bases). The CDR3 extends over 15 amino acids. V lost 2 bases, J lost 3 bases, and 11 bases lay in between. Looked up from germline, CDR1 is SGHTA and CDR2 is FQGNSA. The CDR3 protein is CASSLSGHPNQPQHF. In nucleotides, the CDR3 is TGTGCCAGCAGCTTATCGGGACACCCCAATCAGCCCCAGCATTTT. Filled out from reference TRBV7-2 and TRBJ1-5, the complete variable domain reads GAGVSQSPSNKVTEKGKDVELRCDPISGHTALYWYRQSLGQGLEFLIYFQGNSAPDKSGLPSDRFSAERTGGSVSTLTIQRTQQEDSAVYLCASSLSGHPNQPQHFGDGTRLSIL.

V and J are TRBV29-1 and TRBJ2-3, with D perhaps TRBD2 (5 bases). The CDR3 covers 12 residues. The germline gives CDR1 SQVTM, CDR2 ANQGSEA. Trimming shortened V by 3 bases and J by 8 bases, and 12 bases separated the two germline ends. This chain's CDR3 is CSVDRAEGTQYF. Written as DNA, the CDR3 is TGCAGCGTTGACCGGGCCGAGGGTACGCAGTATTTT.

V usage is TRBV24-1 and J usage is TRBJ2-2, with 8 bases matching TRBD1. V was pared by 3 bases and J by 3 bases, with 14 bases of the junction left unmatched. This CDR3 region has 19 residues. Germline lookup yields CDR1 KGHDR and CDR2 SFDVKD. CDR3 in amino acids: CATSDPTLRGQGDTGELFF. In DNA form, the CDR3 reads TGTGCCACCAGTGATCCAACCCTCAGGGGGCAGGGGGACACCGGGGAGCTGTTTTTT.

Only a few counts were recorded for this clonotype. The V call is TRBV4-2, the J call TRBJ2-7; TRBD2 agrees at 13 bases. V lost 1 base and J lost 3; bases outside the gene matches: 12. This CDR3 region has 19 residues. Per the germline V gene, CDR1 is LGHNA and CDR2 is YNFKEQ. CDR3 in amino acids: CASSQAGTSGTSGYYEQYF. The CDR3 nucleotides read TGTGCCAGCAGCCAAGCCGGGACTAGCGGGACAAGCGGTTACTACGAGCAGTACTTC.

Ten or more counts support this clonotype. This chain connects TRBV25-1 to TRBJ1-5, with 8 nucleotides matching TRBD1. V dropped 8 bases and J dropped 5; count of bases not matched to a gene: 8. Germline V gene lookup returns CDR1 MGHDK and CDR2 SYGVNS. The CDR3 runs to 14 residues. The CDR3 region is CASAETGDDQPQHF. The CDR3 DNA follows: TGTGCCAGCGCCGAGACAGGGGACGATCAGCCCCAGCATTTT.

CDR3: CASGLDPNQPQHF. CDR3 bases: TGTGCCAGCGGCCTGGACCCCAATCAGCCCCAGCATTTT. This rearrangement joins TRBV18 to TRBJ1-5; D not certain. The CDR3 has 13 amino acids. Germline V gene lookup returns CDR1 KGHSH and CDR2 LQKENI. V gave up 8 bases and J gave up 3 bases, with 11 bases separating them.

The V and J genes are TRBV28 and TRBJ2-3, with 11 bases aligning to TRBD2. Germline lookup yields CDR1 MDHEN and CDR2 SYDVKM. J gave up 3 bases and V 3 bases, and 5 bases lay outside the gene matches. This CDR3 is built from 16 residues. CDR3 loop: CASSFRSGRGTDTQYF. CDR3 bases: TGTGCCAGCAGTTTTCGTAGCGGGAGGGGGACAGATACGCAGTATTTT.

V is TRBV5-4 and J is TRBJ2-5; tentatively, D is TRBD2 (7 bases). Trimming removed 2 bases from V and 11 bases from J, with 19 bases in between. Germline V gives CDR1 SGHNT, CDR2 YYREEE (reference sequence). The CDR3 length is 14 residues. The CDR3 here is CASSLKGGLTVQYF. CDR3 DNA sequence: TGTGCCAGCAGCTTAAAGGGGGGGCTGACGGTGCAGTACTTC. Variable domain in full (rest from reference TRBV5-4 and TRBJ2-5): ETGVTQSPTHLIKTRGQQVTLRCSSQSGHNTVSWYQQALGQGPQFIFQYYREEENGRGNFPPRFSGLQFPNYSSELNVNALELDDSALYLCASSLKGGLTVQYFGPGTRLLVL.

There are a few counts of this clonotype. This sequence joins TRBV12-3 or TRBV12-4 and TRBJ2-5; 8 bases align to TRBD2. The CDR3 sequence is 14 residues long. V was pared by 5 bases and J by 3 bases, with 5 bases of the junction left unmatched. CDR3 protein: CASSPVLAEETQYF. The CDR3 DNA is TGTGCCAGCAGTCCTGTACTAGCGGAAGAGACCCAGTACTTC.

The chain joins TRBV28 to TRBJ1-5, with TRBD1 matching 9 bases. Germline lookup yields CDR1 MDHEN and CDR2 SYDVKM. With V trimmed by 7 bases and J by 6 bases, 10 bases remained unmatched. The length of the CDR3 is 15 residues. The chain's CDR3 is CASILDRGDPQPQHF. The CDR3 DNA reads as TGTGCCAGCATCCTTGACAGGGGGGATCCTCAGCCCCAGCATTTT. Combining the CDR3 with reference TRBV28 and TRBJ1-5 gives the whole variable domain DVKVTQSSRYLVKRTGEKVFLECVQDMDHENMFWYRQDPGLGLRLIYFSYDVKMKEKGDIPEGYSVSREKKERFSLILESASTNQTSMYLCASILDRGDPQPQHFGDGTRLSIL.

This clonotype was observed a single time. This chain connects TRBV5-1 to TRBJ2-1; D unclear. The germline V gene encodes CDR1 SGHRS and CDR2 YFSETQ. The V and J ends lost 4 bases and 6 bases respectively, with 11 bases between them. The CDR3 is 13 residues long. Written as DNA, the CDR3 is TGCGCCAGCAGCATACGACCCGCCAATGAGCAGTTCTTC. The encoded protein is CASSIRPANEQFF.